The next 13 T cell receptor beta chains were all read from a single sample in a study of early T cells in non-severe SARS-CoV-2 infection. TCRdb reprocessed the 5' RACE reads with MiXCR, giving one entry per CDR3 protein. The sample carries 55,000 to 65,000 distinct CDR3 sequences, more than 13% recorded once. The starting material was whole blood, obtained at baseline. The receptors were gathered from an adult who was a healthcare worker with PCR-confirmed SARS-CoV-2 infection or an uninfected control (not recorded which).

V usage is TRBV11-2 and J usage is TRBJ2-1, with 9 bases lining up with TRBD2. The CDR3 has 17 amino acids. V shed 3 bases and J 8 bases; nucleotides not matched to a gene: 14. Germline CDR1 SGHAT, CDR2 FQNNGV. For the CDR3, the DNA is TGTGCCAGCAGCTTTCGGAGTAGCGCGGGAGGGCCCGATGAGCAGTTCTTC. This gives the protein CASSFRSSAGGPDEQFF.

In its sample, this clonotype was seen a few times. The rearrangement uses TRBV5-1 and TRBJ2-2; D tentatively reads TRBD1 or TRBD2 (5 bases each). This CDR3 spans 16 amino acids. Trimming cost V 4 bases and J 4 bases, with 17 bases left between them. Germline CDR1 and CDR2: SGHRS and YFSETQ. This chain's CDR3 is CASSPRHGAVTGELFF. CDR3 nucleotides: TGCGCCAGCAGCCCCAGACACGGGGCCGTCACCGGGGAGCTGTTTTTT.

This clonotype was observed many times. The CDR3 reads CASSRALYGYTF. DNA of the CDR3: TGTGCCAGCAGCCGGGCCCTCTATGGCTACACCTTC. The chain uses TRBV14 and TRBJ1-2; D unresolved. This CDR3 has 12 amino acids. Germline values: CDR1 SGHDN, CDR2 FVKESK. V lost 4 bases, J lost 4 bases, and 7 bases lay in between.

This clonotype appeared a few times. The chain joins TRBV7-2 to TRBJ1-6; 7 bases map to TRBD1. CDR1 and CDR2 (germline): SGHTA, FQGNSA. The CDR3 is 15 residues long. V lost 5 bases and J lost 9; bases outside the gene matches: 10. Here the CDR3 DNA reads TGTGCCAGCAGCCCCCCCGAAGGGGGCAGTTCACCCCTCCACTTT. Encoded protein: CASSPPEGGSSPLHF.

CDR3 protein: CASSYGLAELRQYF. Written as DNA, the CDR3 is TGTGCCAGCAGCTACGGACTTGCGGAGCTCAGGCAGTATTTT. The V call is TRBV7-6, the J call TRBJ2-3; D perhaps matches TRBD2 (5 bases). V was shortened by 4 bases and J by 11 bases, with 19 bases between the two germline ends. The CDR3 contains 14 residues. Germline V gene sequence: CDR1 SGHVS, CDR2 FNYEAQ.

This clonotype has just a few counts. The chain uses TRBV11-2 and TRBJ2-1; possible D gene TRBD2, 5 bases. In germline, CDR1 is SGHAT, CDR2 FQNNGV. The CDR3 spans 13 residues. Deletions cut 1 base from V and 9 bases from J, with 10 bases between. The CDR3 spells CASSLVLEREQFF. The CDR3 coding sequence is TGTGCCAGCAGCTTAGTACTAGAGCGTGAGCAGTTCTTC.

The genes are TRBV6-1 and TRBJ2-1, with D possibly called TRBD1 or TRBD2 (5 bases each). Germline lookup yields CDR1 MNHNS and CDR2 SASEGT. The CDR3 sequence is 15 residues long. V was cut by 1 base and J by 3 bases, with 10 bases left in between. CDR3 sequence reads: CASSEGWGNYNEQFF. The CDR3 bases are TGTGCCAGCAGTGAAGGGTGGGGGAACTACAATGAGCAGTTCTTC.

CDR3 amino acids: CASSPGLAVSSYNEQFF. The CDR3 region has the DNA TGTGCCAGCAGCCCCGGACTAGCGGTGAGCTCCTACAATGAGCAGTTCTTC. The chain links TRBV7-8 to TRBJ2-1; 10 bases line up with TRBD2. The CDR3 has 17 residues. V lost 5 bases, J lost 0 bases, and 7 bases stayed unmatched. Germline V gene data show CDR1 as SGHVS and CDR2 as FQNEAQ.

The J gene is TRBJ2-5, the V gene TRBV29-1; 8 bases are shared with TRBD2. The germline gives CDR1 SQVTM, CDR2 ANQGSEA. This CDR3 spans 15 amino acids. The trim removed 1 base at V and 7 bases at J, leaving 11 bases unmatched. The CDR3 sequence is CSVEGPLSGGATQYF. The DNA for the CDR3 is TGCAGCGTTGAAGGGCCCCTCTCCGGGGGGGCGACCCAGTACTTC.

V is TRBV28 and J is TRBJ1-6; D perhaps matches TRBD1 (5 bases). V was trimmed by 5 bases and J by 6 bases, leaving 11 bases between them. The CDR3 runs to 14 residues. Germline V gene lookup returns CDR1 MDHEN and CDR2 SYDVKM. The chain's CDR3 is CASSPGTSNSPLHF. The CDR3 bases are TGTGCCAGCAGTCCCGGGACCAGTAATTCACCCCTCCACTTT. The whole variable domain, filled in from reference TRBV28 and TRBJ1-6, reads DVKVTQSSRYLVKRTGEKVFLECVQDMDHENMFWYRQDPGLGLRLIYFSYDVKMKEKGDIPEGYSVSREKKERFSLILESASTNQTSMYLCASSPGTSNSPLHFGNGTRLTVT.

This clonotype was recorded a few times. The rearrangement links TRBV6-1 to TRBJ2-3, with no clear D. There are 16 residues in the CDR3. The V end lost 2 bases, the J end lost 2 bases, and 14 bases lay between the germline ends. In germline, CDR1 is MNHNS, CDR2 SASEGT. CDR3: CASSENYRSNTDTQYF. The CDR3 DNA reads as TGTGCCAGCAGTGAAAACTACAGAAGCAACACAGATACGCAGTATTTT.

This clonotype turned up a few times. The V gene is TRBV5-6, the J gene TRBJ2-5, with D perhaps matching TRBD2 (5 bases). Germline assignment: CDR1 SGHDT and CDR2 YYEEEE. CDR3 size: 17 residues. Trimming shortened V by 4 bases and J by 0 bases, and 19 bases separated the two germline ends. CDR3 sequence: CASSKTINLGYQETQYF. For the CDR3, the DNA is TGTGCCAGCAGCAAGACTATTAACCTTGGATACCAAGAGACCCAGTACTTC.

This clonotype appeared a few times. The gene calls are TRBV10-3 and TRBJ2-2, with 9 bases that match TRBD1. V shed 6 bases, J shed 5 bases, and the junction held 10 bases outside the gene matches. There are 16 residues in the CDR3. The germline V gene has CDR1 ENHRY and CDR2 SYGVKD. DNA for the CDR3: TGTGCCATCAGGTCCCGGGACAGGGAAGTGACCGGGGAGCTGTTTTTT. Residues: CAIRSRDREVTGELFF.